These 4 T cell receptor beta chains originate from one sample sequenced in a study of T cell responses to AZD1222 COVID-19 vaccine. TCRdb's copy holds only in-frame clones and misses some; the assay was immunoSEQ multiplex PCR. The data contain under 140,000 clones, approximately 85% of them singletons. The sample consisted of peripheral blood, taken on day 0 of AZD1222 vaccination. Every receptor here comes from an adult in good health.

In DNA, the CDR3 is TGCGCCAGCAGCCCTTATTCGGACACTGAAGCTTTCTTT. It yields the protein CASSPYSDTEAFF. The chain links TRBV5-1 to TRBJ1-1, with D unresolved. CDR3 length: 13 residues. V was cut by 4 bases and J by 3 bases, with 10 bases left in between. Germline V gene lookup returns CDR1 SGHRS and CDR2 YFSETQ.

This chain connects TRBV11-3 to TRBJ2-1, with TRBD2 matching over 8 bases. CDR1 is SGHNT and CDR2 is YENEEA in the germline V gene. The CDR3 spans 17 residues. V shed 5 bases, J shed 2 bases, and the junction held 11 bases outside the gene matches. CDR3 sequence reads: CASSHRAGGEAYNEQFF. The CDR3 DNA sequence: TGTGCCAGCAGCCATAGGGCGGGGGGCGAGGCCTACAATGAGCAGTTCTTC.

The chain recombines TRBV6-5 with TRBJ1-2, with TRBD1 matching over 8 bases. V dropped 6 bases and J dropped 6; count of bases not matched to a gene: 3. Germline V gives CDR1 MNHEY, CDR2 SVGAGI. The CDR3 totals 12 residues. The DNA of the CDR3 is TGTGCCAGCAGCACGACAGGGGATGGCTACACCTTC. It specifies CASSTTGDGYTF.

The chain joins TRBV6-1 to TRBJ1-2; D call uncertain. V was clipped by 3 bases and J by 0 bases, with 8 bases between them. Germline V lookup: CDR1 MNHNS, CDR2 SASEGT. CDR3 length: 14 residues. CDR3 bases: TGTGCCAGCAGTGACCCCAGACCTAACTATGGCTACACCTTC. This translates into CASSDPRPNYGYTF.